This T cell receptor (beta chain) was recovered during a study of T cells in localized non-small cell lung cancer. Study conclusions and caveats: Of the top 100 tumor clones, median approximately 60 were in adjacent lung, some 29 among its top 100. Clonality peaked in uninvolved adjacent lung rather than tumor. A higher density of T cells in blood coincided with extended overall survival. One tumor region alone was sequenced, and heterogeneity therefore remains possible.

By frequency in the sample, this clone is large (0.1 to 1%). Its target is unknown. The CDR3 has 15 residues. The germline V gene has CDR1 MGHRA and CDR2 YSYEKL. V was shortened by 4 bases and J by 5 bases, with 17 bases between the two germline ends. TCRdb's table, derived via immunoSEQ multiplex PCR, lists solely in-frame clones and lacks some. The data hold around 29,000 clones, with around 90% observed a single time. This chain links TRBV4-1 with TRBJ2-5; D possibly corresponds to TRBD1 (5 bases). The specimen was peripheral blood, collected before any cancer treatment. The source of this sequence is a female donor at least 60 years old with stage I lung adenocarcinoma. CDR3 protein: CASSPEDSMRETQYF. The CDR3 DNA is TGCGCCAGCAGCCCAGAAGACAGTATGAGGGAGACCCAGTACTTC.